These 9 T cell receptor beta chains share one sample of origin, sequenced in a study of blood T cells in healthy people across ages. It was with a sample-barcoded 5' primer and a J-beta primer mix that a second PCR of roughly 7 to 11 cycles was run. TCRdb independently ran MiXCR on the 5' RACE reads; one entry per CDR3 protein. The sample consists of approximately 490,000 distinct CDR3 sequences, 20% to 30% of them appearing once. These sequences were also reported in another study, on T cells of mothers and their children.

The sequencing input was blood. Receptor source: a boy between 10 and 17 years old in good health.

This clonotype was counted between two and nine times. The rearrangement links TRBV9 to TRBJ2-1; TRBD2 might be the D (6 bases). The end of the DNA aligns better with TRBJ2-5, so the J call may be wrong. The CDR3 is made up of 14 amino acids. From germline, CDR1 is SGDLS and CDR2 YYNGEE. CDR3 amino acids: CASSVEPAEGTQYF. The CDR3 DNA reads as TGTGCCAGCAGCGTAGAGCCAGCGGAGGGGACCCAGTACTTC.

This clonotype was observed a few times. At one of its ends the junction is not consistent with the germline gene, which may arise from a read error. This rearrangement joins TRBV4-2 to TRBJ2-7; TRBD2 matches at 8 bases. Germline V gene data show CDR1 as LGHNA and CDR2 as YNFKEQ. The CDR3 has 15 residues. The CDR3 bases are TGTGCCGGCAGCCAAGTTGACACCCGGGAGGGCGAGCAGTACTTC. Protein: CAGSQVDTREGEQYF.

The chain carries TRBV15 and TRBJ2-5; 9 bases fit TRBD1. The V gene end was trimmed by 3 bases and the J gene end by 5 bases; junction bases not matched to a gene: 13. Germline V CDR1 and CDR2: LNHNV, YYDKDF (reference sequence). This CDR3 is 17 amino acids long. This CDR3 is CATSRLAGTGLVETQYF. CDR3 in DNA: TGTGCCACCAGCAGGCTCGCCGGGACAGGGCTTGTCGAGACCCAGTACTTC.

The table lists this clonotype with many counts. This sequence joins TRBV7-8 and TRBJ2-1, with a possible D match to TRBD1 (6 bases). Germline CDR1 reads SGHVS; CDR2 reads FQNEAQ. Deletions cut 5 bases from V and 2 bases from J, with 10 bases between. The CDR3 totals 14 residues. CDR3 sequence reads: CASSPQGTYNEQFF. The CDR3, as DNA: TGTGCCAGCAGCCCCCAGGGGACCTACAATGAGCAGTTCTTC.

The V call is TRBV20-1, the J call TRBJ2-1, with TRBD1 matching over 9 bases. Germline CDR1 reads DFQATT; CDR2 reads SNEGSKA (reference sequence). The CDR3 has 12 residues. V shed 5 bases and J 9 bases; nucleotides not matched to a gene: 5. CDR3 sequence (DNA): TGCAGTGCTGCCCCGGGACAGGGTGAGCAGTTCTTC. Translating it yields CSAAPGQGEQFF.

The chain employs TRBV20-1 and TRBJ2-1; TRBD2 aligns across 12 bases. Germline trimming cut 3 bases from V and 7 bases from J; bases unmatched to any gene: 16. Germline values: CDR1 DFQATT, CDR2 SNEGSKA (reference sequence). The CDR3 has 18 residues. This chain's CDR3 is CSASLRTSGIVTRNEQFF. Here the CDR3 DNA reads TGCAGTGCTAGTTTAAGGACTAGCGGGATAGTTACAAGAAATGAGCAGTTCTTC.

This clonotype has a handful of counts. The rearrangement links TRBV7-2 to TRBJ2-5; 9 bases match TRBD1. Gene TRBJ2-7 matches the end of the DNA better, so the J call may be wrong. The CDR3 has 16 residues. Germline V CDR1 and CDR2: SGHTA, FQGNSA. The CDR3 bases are TGTGCCAGCAGCTTACGGGCTGGGACAGGGTCCTACGAGCAGTACTTC. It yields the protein CASSLRAGTGSYEQYF.

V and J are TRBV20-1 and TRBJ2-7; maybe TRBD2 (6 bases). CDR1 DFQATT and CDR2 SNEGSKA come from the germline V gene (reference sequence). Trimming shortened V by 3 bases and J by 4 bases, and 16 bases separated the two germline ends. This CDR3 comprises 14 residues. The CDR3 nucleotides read TGCAGTGCTAGTGAGGGAGGAGATAAGTACGAGCAGTACTTC. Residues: CSASEGGDKYEQYF.

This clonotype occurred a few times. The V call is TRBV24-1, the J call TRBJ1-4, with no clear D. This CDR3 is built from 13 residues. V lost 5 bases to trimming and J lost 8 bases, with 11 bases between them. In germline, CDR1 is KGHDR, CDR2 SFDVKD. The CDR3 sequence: CATSVGRREKLFF. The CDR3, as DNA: TGTGCCACCAGTGTGGGTAGACGCGAAAAACTGTTTTTT.